This TCR beta chain was identified during a study of cytomegalovirus exposure and HLA in healthy donors. About the research overall: Later analysis reported that the 120 validation repertoires shared the platform of the roughly 670 first-cohort repertoires.

J was trimmed by 5 bases and V by 5 bases; bases with no gene match: 9. The germline CDR1 and CDR2 sequences are GTSNPN and SVGIG (reference sequence). The CDR3 has 14 amino acids. The donors were in the 120-subject validation cohort; that cohort was separate from the roughly 620-subject first cohort. Using immunoSEQ multiplex PCR, the repertoire was profiled, and TCRdb retains in-frame clones only, with some absent. Among around 140,000 clones listed, 94% were seen once. The chain joins TRBV30 to TRBJ2-5; 9 nucleotides agree with TRBD2. The sample consisted of PBMCs. The receptor was derived from a man aged 18 to 30 in good health and CMV-seropositive. The CDR3 region is CAWSPGLAMETQYF. The CDR3, as DNA: TGTGCCTGGTCCCCCGGACTAGCGATGGAGACCCAGTACTTC.